This T cell receptor (beta chain) was captured by sequencing in a study of blood T cell repertoires in COVID-19. Study as a whole: COVID-19 samples from acute and convalescent phases originated in the United States, Italy and Spain. PBMCs, B-cell-depleted T cells, or T cells were the source of the cDNA or gDNA that made up the material.

The CDR3 extends over 19 amino acids. The J segment lost 2 bases and the V segment lost 9 bases, leaving 21 bases of the junction unmatched. CDR1 MNHEY and CDR2 SMNVEV come from the germline V gene (reference sequence). Original methodology: For nucleated cells, counts were estimated from reference gene primer amplification. The method was immunoSEQ multiplex PCR; TCRdb's version includes in-frame clones alone and lacks a portion of them. V, J and clone size are those of that table, while D and trimming were read from the DNA. The table has over 300,000 clones, about 90% seen once. J is TRBJ2-3 and V is TRBV27; 9 nucleotides agree with TRBD2. The TCR sequence derives from a man younger than 30 who had recovered from COVID-19. Material for sequencing was peripheral blood. The CDR3 region is CASQHRVYRLAENTDTQYF. The CDR3 DNA follows: TGTGCCAGTCAACACAGGGTTTATAGACTAGCGGAGAACACAGATACGCAGTATTTT.